Sequencing of this TCR beta chain was carried out in a study of vaccination and CD4 T cells after COVID-19. For the study at large: Convalescent participants consisted of six males and four females, two being Hispanic.

This clonotype was recorded a few times. No antigen is known for it. Treatment: roughly nine-day PBMC culture with coronavirus spike peptide pools or control peptides (ViraFEST assay). First, ViraFEST expanded antigen-specific T cells with peptide pools, and next it sequenced the TCRs. Cultured CD4+ T cells had their DNA profiled by the Oncomine TCR Beta short-read assay. In TCRdb, the PCR reads were re-called with MiXCR into one record per CDR3 protein. Of about 16,000 distinct CDR3 sequences listed, 45% to 60% are singletons. Overall study results and limits: Convalescent patients studied were relatively few, and early post-infection timepoints were absent.

Germline CDR1 reads MNHEY; CDR2 reads SMNVEV (reference sequence). The CDR3 runs 16 residues. The J segment lost 5 bases and the V segment lost 5 bases, leaving 12 bases of the junction unmatched. Sample: CD4+ T cells from blood, cultured in vitro, taken before SARS-CoV-2 vaccination. The origin of this receptor is a human donor who had recovered from COVID-19. The rearrangement uses TRBV27 and TRBJ1-5; 7 positions agree with TRBD1. CDR3 nucleotides: TGTGCCAGCAGTCCCCTAGCCCAGGGGGGCCATCAGCCCCAGCATTTT. Its translation: CASSPLAQGGHQPQHF.